These T cell receptor beta chains were read from a single sample in a study of blood T cell repertoires in COVID-19. Produced via immunoSEQ multiplex PCR; TCRdb's table is partial and in-frame only. The sample includes 200,000 to 250,000 clones, 75% to 90% of them seen just once. The material sequenced was PBMCs or T cells enriched from blood (not recorded which). The receptors originated from a middle-aged man who had recovered from COVID-19. Each CDR3 is given with its conserved first and last residue. Each record gives: V gene, J gene, clone size, D gene, CDR3 protein, CDR3 DNA. The D gene is left open where the match is weak. Size is omitted from some rows. Given values are once, few, many or a class for expanded clones.

V: TRBV28; J: TRBJ2-7; size: NA; D: NA; CDR3: CASSLRGNSYEQYF; DNA: TGTGCCAGCAGTTTAAGGGGAAACTCCTACGAGCAGTACTTC
V: TRBV7-9; J: TRBJ1-4; size: once; D: NA; CDR3: CATPNDRKLFF; DNA: TGTGCCACCCCAAACGACAGGAAACTGTTTTTT
V: TRBV5-6; J: TRBJ2-7; size: NA; D: TRBD1; CDR3: CASNYRQGVYEQYF; DNA: TGTGCCAGCAATTATCGACAGGGGGTCTACGAGCAGTACTTC
V: TRBV30; J: TRBJ2-7; size: NA; D: TRBD2; CDR3: CAWSASGYEQYF; DNA: TGTGCCTGGAGTGCTAGCGGATACGAGCAGTACTTC
V: TRBV19; J: TRBJ2-3; size: once; D: TRBD1; CDR3: CASGPGGATDTQYF; DNA: TGTGCCAGTGGACCAGGGGGCGCGACAGATACGCAGTATTTT
V: TRBV2; J: TRBJ1-1; size: few; D: TRBD1; CDR3: CASRDGQGAGTEAFF; DNA: TGTGCCAGCAGGGATGGACAGGGGGCTGGGACTGAAGCTTTCTTT
V: TRBV4-2; J: TRBJ1-2; size: NA; D: NA; CDR3: CASSQDFSFFPGYTF; DNA: TGTGCCAGCAGCCAAGATTTTAGCTTTTTCCCGGGCTACACCTTC
V: TRBV9; J: TRBJ2-7; size: NA; D: NA; CDR3: CASSVNGRGAEQYF; DNA: TGTGCCAGCAGCGTAAACGGGAGAGGGGCCGAGCAGTACTTC
V: TRBV5-5; J: TRBJ2-5; size: NA; D: TRBD1; CDR3: CASSPRAGGETQYF; DNA: TGTGCCAGCAGCCCTCGGGCAGGGGGAGAGACCCAGTACTTC
V: TRBV10-3; J: TRBJ2-7; size: NA; D: TRBD2; CDR3: CAIRAVAGGREQYF; DNA: TGTGCCATCCGTGCCGTAGCGGGAGGGCGAGAGCAGTACTTC
V: TRBV24-1; J: TRBJ1-2; size: NA; D: TRBD1; CDR3: CATSDLGQGYGYTF; DNA: TGTGCCACCAGTGATTTGGGACAGGGGTATGGCTACACCTTC
V: TRBV12-3/TRBV12-4; J: TRBJ2-7; size: NA; D: NA; CDR3: CASSDQGYEQYF; DNA: TGTGCCAGCAGTGACCAGGGATACGAGCAGTACTTC
V: TRBV7-9; J: TRBJ2-3; size: NA; D: TRBD2; CDR3: CASSLGDGRSEDTQYF; DNA: TGTGCCAGCAGCTTAGGGGACGGGAGGTCGGAAGATACGCAGTATTTT
V: TRBV13; J: TRBJ2-1; size: once; D: TRBD2; CDR3: CASSPHLAGGSNEQFF; DNA: TGTGCCAGCAGCCCACATCTAGCGGGAGGGTCCAATGAGCAGTTCTTC
V: TRBV5-1; J: TRBJ2-7; size: NA; D: NA; CDR3: CASSLVPTDTPLEQYF; DNA: TGCGCCAGCAGCTTGGTACCTACAGATACTCCTCTCGAGCAGTACTTC
V: TRBV3-1/TRBV3-2; J: TRBJ2-1; size: NA; D: TRBD1; CDR3: CASSPTGGAQSNEQFF; DNA: TGTGCCAGCAGTCCAACAGGGGGTGCGCAGTCCAATGAGCAGTTCTTC
V: TRBV28; J: TRBJ2-5; size: NA; D: TRBD1; CDR3: CASSATGTGLETQYF; DNA: TGTGCCAGCAGTGCAACCGGGACAGGGTTAGAGACCCAGTACTTC
V: TRBV21-1; J: TRBJ1-2; size: few; D: NA; CDR3: CASSFTEYYGYTF; DNA: TGTGCCAGCAGCTTCACAGAATACTATGGCTACACCTTC